Below are 11 T cell receptor beta chains sequenced from a single sample in a study of T cells in Graves' hyperthyroidism and ophthalmopathy. Amplified TCR beta CDR3 regions came from RNA transcripts. TCR CDR3 regions were first amplified by RT-PCR with HTBI primers. TCRdb called the multiplex PCR reads again in MiXCR, with one record for every CDR3 protein. The sample yields approximately 610,000 distinct CDR3 sequences, under 15% seen once. The specimen sequenced was blood. Receptor source: a woman aged 35 to 49 with Graves' ophthalmopathy.

This clonotype occurred a few times. The CDR3: CASSLFRGLAVSTGELFF. For the CDR3, the DNA is TGTGCCAGCAGTTTATTTAGGGGACTAGCGGTAAGCACCGGGGAGCTGTTTTTT. The rearrangement links TRBV12-3 or TRBV12-4 to TRBJ2-2; 11 bases are shared with TRBD2. The CDR3 is 18 residues long. V was pared by 2 bases and J by 4 bases, with 9 bases of the junction left unmatched.

There are many counts of this clonotype. The V gene is TRBV12-3 or TRBV12-4, the J gene TRBJ2-4; tentatively, D is TRBD1 or TRBD2 (5 bases each). V was trimmed by 7 bases and J by 6 bases, leaving 13 bases between them. The CDR3 contains 13 residues. The chain's CDR3 is CASTGDPVNIQYF. The CDR3 DNA is TGTGCCAGCACCGGGGACCCCGTAAACATTCAGTACTTC.

This clonotype occurred a few times. The V and J genes are TRBV12-3 or TRBV12-4 and TRBJ2-7, with 7 bases identical to TRBD2. The ends lost 3 bases at V and 4 bases at J; junction bases unmatched: 9. The CDR3 has 15 amino acids. CDR3 residues: CASSFQAGVLYEQYF. The CDR3 coding sequence is TGTGCCAGCAGTTTTCAGGCGGGAGTATTGTACGAGCAGTACTTC.

This clonotype was counted many times. This chain connects TRBV12-3 or TRBV12-4 to TRBJ2-7, with 9 nucleotides matching TRBD1. This CDR3 contains 17 residues. The V gene end was trimmed by 5 bases and the J gene end by 6 bases; junction bases not matched to a gene: 17. The CDR3 DNA is TGTGCCAGCAGTAAGCCGGGACAGGGAATTTTTCTGGGCGAGCAGTACTTC. It encodes CASSKPGQGIFLGEQYF.

There are many counts of this clonotype. J is TRBJ2-7 and V is TRBV12-3 or TRBV12-4; a possible D gene is TRBD1 (5 bases). V lost 6 bases, J lost 5 bases, and 11 bases lay in between. CDR3 length: 12 residues. CDR3 loop: CASSPDSHEQYF. The CDR3 nucleotides are TGTGCCAGCAGCCCAGACAGCCACGAGCAGTACTTC.

This clonotype has only a few counts. The CDR3 sequence is CASSFRDRPETQYF. CDR3 in DNA: TGTGCCAGCAGTTTCCGGGACCGTCCGGAGACCCAGTACTTC. The chain is built from TRBV28 and TRBJ2-5, with D possibly being TRBD1 or TRBD2 (5 bases each). In germline, CDR1 is MDHEN, CDR2 SYDVKM. CDR3 length: 14 amino acids. The V gene lost 3 bases and the J gene lost 5 bases, with 13 bases spanning the gap.

This clonotype was picked up many times. The chain combines TRBV30 with TRBJ2-7; D unclear. V was cut by 3 bases and J by 3 bases, with 9 bases left in between. The CDR3 runs 12 residues. CDR1 GTSNPN and CDR2 SVGIG come from the germline V gene (reference sequence). CDR3 region: CAWSRAYYEQYF. Written as DNA, the CDR3 is TGTGCCTGGAGCCGCGCATACTACGAGCAGTACTTC.

V is TRBV29-1 and J is TRBJ2-5; 8 bases fit TRBD1. The CDR3 runs 12 residues. Trimming cost V 6 bases and J 3 bases; bases outside gene matches: 3. Germline values: CDR1 SQVTM, CDR2 ANQGSEA. The CDR3 sequence is CSVLTGEETQYF. The CDR3 DNA sequence: TGCAGCGTGTTGACAGGGGAAGAGACCCAGTACTTC.

About this clonotype: One base away lies a much larger clone, so this may be a sequencing read error. Likely a read error: the CDR3 ends without its conserved phenylalanine or tryptophan. This rearrangement joins TRBV20-1 to TRBJ1-5; D remains unclear. V was pared by 3 bases and J by 0 bases, with 12 bases between. The CDR3 sequence is 15 residues long. Looked up from germline, CDR1 is DFQATT and CDR2 is SNEGSKA (reference sequence). CDR3 in amino acids: CSASDTSLSNQPQHS. Written as DNA, the CDR3 is TGCAGTGCTAGCGATACGAGTCTTAGCAATCAGCCCCAGCATTCT.

This clonotype was found many times. The chain employs TRBV20-1 and TRBJ2-7; D ambiguous. The germline V and J ends were trimmed by 1 base and 4 bases, with 17 bases remaining between them. CDR3 size: 15 residues. Germline CDR1 reads DFQATT; CDR2 reads SNEGSKA (reference sequence). CDR3 coding DNA: TGCAGTGCTAGAGTCGGAATCGGGTTGGGATACGAGCAGTACTTC. The encoded protein is CSARVGIGLGYEQYF.

This sequence joins TRBV20-1 and TRBJ1-5; TRBD1 aligns across 7 bases. Germline-derived CDR1 and CDR2 are DFQATT and SNEGSKA (reference sequence). The junction had 15 bases not matched to a gene; V was cut back by 6 bases and J by 7 bases. The CDR3 loop spans 15 amino acids. CDR3 amino acids: CSAQPPDRTEQPQHF. Written as DNA, the CDR3 is TGCAGTGCCCAACCTCCGGACAGGACAGAACAGCCCCAGCATTTT.